These T cell receptor beta chains were read from a single sample in a study of identical twins. Each CDR3 protein gets one entry after TCRdb re-called the 5' RACE reads with MiXCR. The sample has hundreds of thousands of distinct CDR3 sequences, approximately 21% seen once; the top ten hold 4% to 5.5%. These data are also associated with another study on T cells expressing NK-cell markers.

Sequences were obtained from PBMCs. Every receptor here comes from a woman between 18 and 29 years old in good health. Both conserved end residues are part of each CDR3. D genes are given only for firm matches. Clone sizes are given selectively: once, few, many, or a class where the clone is expanded.

v_gene	abundance	j_gene	d_gene	CDR3aa	CDR3nt
TRBV2	NA	TRBJ2-7	NA	CAKKLGYEQYF	TGTGCCAAAAAACTAGGGTACGAGCAGTACTTC
TRBV6-5	few	TRBJ2-7	TRBD1	CASSYQKTGQSYEQYF	TGTGCCAGCAGTTACCAAAAAACGGGACAGAGCTACGAGCAGTACTTC
TRBV5-5	NA	TRBJ2-5	NA	CASSGVGGETQYF	TGTGCCAGCAGCGGGGTCGGAGGGGAGACCCAGTACTTC
TRBV6-5	NA	TRBJ2-3	NA	CASSSPHFTQYF	TGTGCCAGCAGTTCACCCCATTTTACGCAGTATTTT
TRBV10-3	few	TRBJ2-1	TRBD2	CAISESTSGEYLYNEQFF	TGTGCCATCAGTGAGTCCACTAGCGGAGAATACTTGTACAATGAGCAGTTCTTC
TRBV20-1	NA	TRBJ2-7	NA	CSATKLVNEQYF	TGCAGTGCTACAAAACTAGTTAACGAGCAGTACTTC
TRBV29-1	NA	TRBJ1-1	NA	CSVHRVTTEAFF	TGCAGCGTGCACAGGGTTACCACTGAAGCTTTCTTT
TRBV20-1	few	TRBJ2-7	TRBD2	CSARGDYSYEQYF	TGCAGTGCTAGAGGGGACTACTCCTACGAGCAGTACTTC
TRBV6-1	few	TRBJ2-3	NA	CASTFGGTDTQYF	TGTGCCAGCACCTTTGGGGGCACAGATACGCAGTATTTT
TRBV20-1	few	TRBJ2-3	NA	CSASPGSFHATDTQYF	TGCAGTGCTAGCCCCGGGAGTTTCCATGCCACAGATACGCAGTATTTT
TRBV5-8	NA	TRBJ2-7	NA	CASSLFRHEQYF	TGTGCCAGCAGCTTGTTCCGCCACGAGCAGTACTTC
TRBV19	NA	TRBJ2-7	NA	CASSIDRDRRSYEQYF	TGTGCCAGTAGTATCGACCGGGACCGACGCTCCTACGAGCAGTACTTC
TRBV10-3	NA	TRBJ2-1	NA	CAIGQSGASYNEQFF	TGTGCCATCGGCCAATCAGGGGCTTCCTACAATGAGCAGTTCTTC
TRBV20-1	NA	TRBJ2-7	NA	CCARETPSGSSYEQYF	TGCTGTGCTAGAGAGACACCGTCTGGGAGCTCCTACGAGCAGTACTTC
TRBV20-1	NA	TRBJ2-7	NA	CSAPQPIGYEQYF	TGCAGTGCCCCTCAACCGATCGGCTACGAGCAGTACTTC
TRBV7-9	NA	TRBJ1-5	NA	CASRGDLNQPQHF	TGTGCCAGCCGCGGAGACCTCAATCAGCCCCAGCATTTT
TRBV20-1	few	TRBJ2-1	NA	CSASWGRSGNEQFF	TGCAGTGCTAGTTGGGGGAGGTCAGGAAATGAGCAGTTCTTC